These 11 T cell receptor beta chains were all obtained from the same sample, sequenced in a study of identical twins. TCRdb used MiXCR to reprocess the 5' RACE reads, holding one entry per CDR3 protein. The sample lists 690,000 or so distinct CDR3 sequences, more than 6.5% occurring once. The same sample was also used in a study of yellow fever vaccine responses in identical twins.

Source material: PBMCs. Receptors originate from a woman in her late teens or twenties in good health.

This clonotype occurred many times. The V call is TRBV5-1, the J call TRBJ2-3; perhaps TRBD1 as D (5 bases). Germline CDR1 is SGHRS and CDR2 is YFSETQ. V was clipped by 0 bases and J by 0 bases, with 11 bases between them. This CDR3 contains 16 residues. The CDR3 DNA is TGCGCCAGCAGCTTGGAAGGGGTAAAGAGCACAGATACGCAGTATTTT. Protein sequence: CASSLEGVKSTDTQYF.

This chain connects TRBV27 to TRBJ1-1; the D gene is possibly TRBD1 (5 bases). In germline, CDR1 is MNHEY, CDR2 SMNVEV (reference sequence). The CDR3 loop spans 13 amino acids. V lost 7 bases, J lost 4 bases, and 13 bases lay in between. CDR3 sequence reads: CASTQGVGTEAFF. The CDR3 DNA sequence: TGTGCCAGCACCCAAGGGGTTGGCACTGAAGCTTTCTTT.

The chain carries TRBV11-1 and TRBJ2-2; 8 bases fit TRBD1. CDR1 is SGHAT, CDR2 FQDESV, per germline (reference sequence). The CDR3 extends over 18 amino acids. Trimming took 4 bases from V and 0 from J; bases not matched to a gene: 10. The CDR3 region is CASSSKQQGVTNTGELFF. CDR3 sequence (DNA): TGTGCCAGCAGCTCAAAACAACAGGGGGTCACGAACACCGGGGAGCTGTTTTTT.

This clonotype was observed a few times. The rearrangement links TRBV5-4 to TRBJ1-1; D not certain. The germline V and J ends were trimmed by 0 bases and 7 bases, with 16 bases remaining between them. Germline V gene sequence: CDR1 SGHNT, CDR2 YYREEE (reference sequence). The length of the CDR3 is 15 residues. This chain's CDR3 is CASSLDLGSRSEAFF. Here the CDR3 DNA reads TGTGCCAGCAGCTTGGATTTAGGGTCGCGCAGTGAAGCTTTCTTT.

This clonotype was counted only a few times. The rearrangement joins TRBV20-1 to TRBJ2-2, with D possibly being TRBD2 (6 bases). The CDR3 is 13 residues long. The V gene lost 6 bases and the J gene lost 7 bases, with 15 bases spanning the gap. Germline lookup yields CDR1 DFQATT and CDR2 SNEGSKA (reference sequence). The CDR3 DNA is TGCAGTGCCCCCGGGACTTCCGTCGGGGAGCTGTTTTTT. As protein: CSAPGTSVGELFF.

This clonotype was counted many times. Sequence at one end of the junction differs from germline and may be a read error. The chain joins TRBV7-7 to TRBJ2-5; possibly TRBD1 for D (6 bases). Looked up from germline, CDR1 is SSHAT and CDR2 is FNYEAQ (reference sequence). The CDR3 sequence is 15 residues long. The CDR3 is CASSPRTGRQETQYF. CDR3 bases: TGTGCTAGCAGCCCCCGTACAGGGCGACAAGAGACCCAGTACTTC.

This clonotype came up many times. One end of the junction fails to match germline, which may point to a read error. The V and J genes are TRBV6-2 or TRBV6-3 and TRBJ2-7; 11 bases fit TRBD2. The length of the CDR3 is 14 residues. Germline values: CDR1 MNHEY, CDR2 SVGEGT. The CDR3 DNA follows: TGTGCCAGCAGTTACTCACCCACTAGCGGGAGCACAGGCTTC. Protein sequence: CASSYSPTSGSTGF.

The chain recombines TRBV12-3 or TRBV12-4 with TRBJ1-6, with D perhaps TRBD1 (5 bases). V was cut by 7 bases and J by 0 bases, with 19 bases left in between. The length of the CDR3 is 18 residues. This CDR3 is CASTQKTGLSSYNSPLHF. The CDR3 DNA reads TGTGCCAGCACCCAAAAAACAGGACTTAGCTCCTATAATTCACCCCTCCACTTT.

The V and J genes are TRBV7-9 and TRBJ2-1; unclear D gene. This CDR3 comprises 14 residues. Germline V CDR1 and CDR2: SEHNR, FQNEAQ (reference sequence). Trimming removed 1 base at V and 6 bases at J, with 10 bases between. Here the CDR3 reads CASSLDAQANEQFF. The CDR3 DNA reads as TGTGCCAGCAGCTTAGACGCGCAGGCCAATGAGCAGTTCTTC.

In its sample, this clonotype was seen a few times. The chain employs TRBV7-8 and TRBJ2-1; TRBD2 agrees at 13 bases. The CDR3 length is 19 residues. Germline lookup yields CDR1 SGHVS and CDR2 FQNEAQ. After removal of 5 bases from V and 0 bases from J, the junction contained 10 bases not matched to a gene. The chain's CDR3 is CASSIRTSGSDHSYNEQFF. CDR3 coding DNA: TGTGCCAGCAGCATCCGGACTAGCGGGAGTGACCACTCCTACAATGAGCAGTTCTTC.

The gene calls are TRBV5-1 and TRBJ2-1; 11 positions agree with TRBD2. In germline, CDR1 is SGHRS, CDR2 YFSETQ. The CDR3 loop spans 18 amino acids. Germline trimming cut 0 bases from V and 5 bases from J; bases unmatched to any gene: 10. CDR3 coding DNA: TGCGCCAGCAGCTTGGTTTGGCGGCTAGCGGGAGGCAACAATGAGCAGTTCTTC. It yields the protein CASSLVWRLAGGNNEQFF.